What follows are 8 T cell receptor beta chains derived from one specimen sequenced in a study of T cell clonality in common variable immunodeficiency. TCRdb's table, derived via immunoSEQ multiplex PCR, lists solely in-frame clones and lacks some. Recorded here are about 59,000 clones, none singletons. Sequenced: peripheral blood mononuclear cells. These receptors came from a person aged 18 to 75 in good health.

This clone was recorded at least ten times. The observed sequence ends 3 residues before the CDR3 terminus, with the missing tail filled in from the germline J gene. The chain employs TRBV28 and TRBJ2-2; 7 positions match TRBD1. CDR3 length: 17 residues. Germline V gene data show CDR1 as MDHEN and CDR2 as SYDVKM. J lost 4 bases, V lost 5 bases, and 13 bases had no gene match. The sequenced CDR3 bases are TGTGCCAGCAGTCCACTAAAGACAGGGTATAGCACCGGGGAG. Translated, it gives CASSPLKTGYSTGE. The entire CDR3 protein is CASSPLKTGYSTGELFF.

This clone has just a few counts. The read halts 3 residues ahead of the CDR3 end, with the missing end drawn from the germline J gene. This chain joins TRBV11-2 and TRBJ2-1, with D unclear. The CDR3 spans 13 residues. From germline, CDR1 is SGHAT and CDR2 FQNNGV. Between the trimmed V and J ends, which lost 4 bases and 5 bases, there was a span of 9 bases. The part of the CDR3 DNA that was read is TGTGCCAGCAGCTCGAGCCGAGACAATGAG. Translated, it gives CASSSSRDNE. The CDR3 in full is CASSSSRDNEQFF.

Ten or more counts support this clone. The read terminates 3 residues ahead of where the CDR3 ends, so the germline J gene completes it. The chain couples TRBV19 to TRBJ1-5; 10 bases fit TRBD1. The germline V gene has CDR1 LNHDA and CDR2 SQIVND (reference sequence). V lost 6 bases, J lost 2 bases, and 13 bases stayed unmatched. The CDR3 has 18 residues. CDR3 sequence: CASSLPGQGPNRNQPQHF. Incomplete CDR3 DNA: TGTGCCAGTAGCCTTCCGGGACAGGGGCCTAATCGCAATCAGCCC.

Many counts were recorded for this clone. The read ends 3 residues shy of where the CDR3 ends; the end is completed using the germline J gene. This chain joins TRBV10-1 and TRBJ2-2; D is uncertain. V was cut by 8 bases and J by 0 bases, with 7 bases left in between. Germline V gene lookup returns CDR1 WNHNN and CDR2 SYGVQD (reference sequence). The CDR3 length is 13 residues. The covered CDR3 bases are TGCGCCAGCCAAAAGCCGAACACCGGGGAG. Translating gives CASQKPNTGE. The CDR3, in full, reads CASQKPNTGELFF.

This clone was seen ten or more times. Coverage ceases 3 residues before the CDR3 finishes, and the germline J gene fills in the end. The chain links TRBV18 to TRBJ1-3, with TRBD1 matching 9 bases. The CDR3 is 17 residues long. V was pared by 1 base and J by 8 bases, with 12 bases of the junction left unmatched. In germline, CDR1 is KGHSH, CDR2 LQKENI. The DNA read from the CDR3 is TGTGCCAGCTCACCACGGATTCAGGACAGGGGTATGGACACC. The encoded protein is CASSPRIQDRGMDT. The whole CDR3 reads CASSPRIQDRGMDTIYF. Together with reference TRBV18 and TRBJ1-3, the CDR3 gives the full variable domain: NAGVMQNPRHLVRRRGQEARLRCSPMKGHSHVYWYRQLPEEGLKFMVYLQKENIIDESGMPKERFSAEFPKEGPSILRIQQVVRGDSAAYFCASSPRIQDRGMDTIYFGEGSWLTVV.

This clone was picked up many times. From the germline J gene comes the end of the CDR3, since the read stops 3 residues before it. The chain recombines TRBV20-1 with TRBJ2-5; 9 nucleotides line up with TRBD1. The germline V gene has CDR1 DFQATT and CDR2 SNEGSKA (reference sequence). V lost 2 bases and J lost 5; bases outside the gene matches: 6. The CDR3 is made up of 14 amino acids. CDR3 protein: CSARSGTGIETQYF. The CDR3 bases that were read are TGCAGTGCTAGATCCGGGACAGGGATTGAGACC.

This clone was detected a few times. The part of the CDR3 DNA that was read is TGTGCCAGCAGCCAGCGACTAGCGGGTATCTCCTACGAC. It specifies CASSQRLAGISYD. The full-length CDR3 reads as CASSQRLAGISYDYTF. This chain joins TRBV7-4 and TRBJ1-2, with D unclear. The read is 3 residues too short to cover the CDR3 end, so that end is filled in from the germline J gene. The CDR3 consists of 16 residues. Germline assignment: CDR1 SGHVT and CDR2 SQSDAQ.

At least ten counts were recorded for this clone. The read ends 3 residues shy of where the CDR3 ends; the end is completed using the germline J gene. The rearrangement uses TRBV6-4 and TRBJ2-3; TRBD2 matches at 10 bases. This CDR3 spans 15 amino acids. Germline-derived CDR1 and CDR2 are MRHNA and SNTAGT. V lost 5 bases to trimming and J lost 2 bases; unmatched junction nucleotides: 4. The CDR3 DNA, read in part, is TGTGCCAGCAGTCCCAGCGGGGGGGCCACAGATACG. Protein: CASSPSGGATDT. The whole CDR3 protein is CASSPSGGATDTQYF.